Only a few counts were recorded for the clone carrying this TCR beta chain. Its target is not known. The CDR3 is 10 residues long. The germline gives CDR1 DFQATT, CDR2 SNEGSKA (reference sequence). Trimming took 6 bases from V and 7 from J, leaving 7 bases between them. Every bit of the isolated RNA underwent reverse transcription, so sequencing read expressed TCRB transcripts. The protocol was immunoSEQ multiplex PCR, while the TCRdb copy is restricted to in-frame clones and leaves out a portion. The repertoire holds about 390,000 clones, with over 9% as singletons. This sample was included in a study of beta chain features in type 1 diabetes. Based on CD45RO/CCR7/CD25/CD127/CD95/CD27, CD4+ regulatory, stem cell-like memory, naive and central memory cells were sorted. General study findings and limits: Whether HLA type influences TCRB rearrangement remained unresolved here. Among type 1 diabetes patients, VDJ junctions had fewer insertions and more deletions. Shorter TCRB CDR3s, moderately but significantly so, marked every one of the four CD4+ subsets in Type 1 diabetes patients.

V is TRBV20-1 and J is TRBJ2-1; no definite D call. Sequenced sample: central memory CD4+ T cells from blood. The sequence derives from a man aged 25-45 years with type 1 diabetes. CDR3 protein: CSAGPNEQFF. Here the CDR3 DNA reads TGCAGTGCAGGCCCTAATGAGCAGTTCTTC.